These 13 T cell receptor beta chains came from one sample sequenced in a study of CD8+ T cells in alopecia areata. RNA extraction and reverse transcription yielded cDNA as sequencing template. Repertoires were generated with immunoSEQ multiplex PCR, while TCRdb's copy carries only in-frame clones and drops some. The sample lists approximately 180,000 clones; about 70% were seen once. The sample consisted of CD8+ T cells sorted from blood, taken at week 0. The receptors were sampled from a human donor with alopecia areata.

The count of this clone is one. The chain has TRBV11-3 and TRBJ1-2, with D possibly TRBD1 on 6 matching bases. The CDR3 runs to 13 residues. Germline V gene sequence: CDR1 SGHNT, CDR2 YENEEA. Trimming left V 5 bases short and J 6 bases short, with 13 bases between. The CDR3 is CASSRDTGDGYTF. In nucleotides, the CDR3 is TGTGCCAGCAGCCGGGACACTGGGGATGGCTACACCTTC.

This clone turned up a few times. The genes are TRBV25-1 and TRBJ2-6; weak D call: TRBD1 (5 bases). The CDR3 length is 15 residues. V dropped 3 bases and J dropped 3 bases, with 9 bases sitting between them. Per germline, CDR1 MGHDK and CDR2 SYGVNS. CDR3 DNA: TGTGCCAGCAGTGACAGGGTAGATGGGGCCAACGTCCTGACTTTC. Translated, it gives CASSDRVDGANVLTF.

The chain carries TRBV9 and TRBJ2-6; D may match TRBD1 or TRBD2 (6 bases each). Germline-derived CDR1 and CDR2 are SGDLS and YYNGEE. The V and J ends lost 2 bases and 2 bases respectively, with 11 bases between them. The CDR3 runs to 16 residues. As DNA, the CDR3 is TGTGCCAGCAGCGTGGGGGCGGGGACTGGGGCCAACGTCCTGACTTTC. Its protein product is CASSVGAGTGANVLTF.

The rearrangement uses TRBV30 and TRBJ2-1; D is possibly TRBD1 or TRBD2 (6 bases each). V was cut by 2 bases and J by 6 bases, with 20 bases left in between. Germline loops: CDR1 GTSNPN, CDR2 SVGIG (reference sequence). This CDR3 spans 16 amino acids. The DNA of the CDR3 is TGTGCCTGGAGTCACGCGGACGGGGGCGCGGGCAATGAGCAGTTCTTC. Amino acids: CAWSHADGGAGNEQFF.

J is TRBJ1-1 and V is TRBV19, with TRBD1 as a possible D gene (5 bases). In germline, CDR1 is LNHDA, CDR2 SQIVND (reference sequence). V was trimmed by 6 bases and J by 3 bases, leaving 14 bases between them. The CDR3 loop spans 14 amino acids. The CDR3 sequence: CASSPPRDDTEAFF. CDR3 nucleotides: TGTGCCAGTAGCCCCCCCAGGGATGACACTGAAGCTTTCTTT.

Turning to this clone: Other DNA sequences in the same sample also yield this CDR3. V usage is TRBV30 and J usage is TRBJ2-2, with no clear D. CDR3 length: 11 amino acids. The germline CDR1 and CDR2 sequences are GTSNPN and SVGIG (reference sequence). Trimming took 2 bases from V and 4 from J, leaving 2 bases between them. The CDR3 DNA reads TGTGCCTGGAGTCCCACCGGGGAGCTGTTTTTT. Translated, it gives CAWSPTGELFF.

This chain joins TRBV7-9 and TRBJ1-1; 8 nucleotides match TRBD1. CDR1 and CDR2 from the germline V gene are SEHNR and FQNEAQ (reference sequence). Unmatched junction bases numbered 4, after V lost 7 bases and J lost 0 bases. CDR3 size: 14 residues. This CDR3 is CASNGQGLNTEAFF. In DNA form, the CDR3 reads TGTGCCAGCAACGGACAGGGTTTGAACACTGAAGCTTTCTTT.

This clone was detected a few times. The chain is built from TRBV30 and TRBJ2-7; the match to TRBD2 covers 13 bases. V was pared by 5 bases and J by 5 bases, with 3 bases of the junction left unmatched. Germline V lookup: CDR1 GTSNPN, CDR2 SVGIG (reference sequence). There are 13 residues in the CDR3. CDR3: CAWGLAGEHEQYF. For the CDR3, the DNA is TGTGCCTGGGGACTAGCGGGGGAACACGAGCAGTACTTC.

The V and J genes are TRBV30 and TRBJ1-2, with TRBD1 matching 9 bases. Germline values: CDR1 GTSNPN, CDR2 SVGIG (reference sequence). V lost 7 bases and J lost 7; bases outside the gene matches: 10. The CDR3 spans 13 residues. CDR3 sequence (DNA): TGTGCCTTGGACTCCGGGACAGGGACTGGCTACACCTTC. Amino acids: CALDSGTGTGYTF.

The CDR3 bases are TGTGCCAGCAGTTACCGAGGGGGGTTTGTGGATACGCAGTATTTT. Amino acids: CASSYRGGFVDTQYF. The genes are TRBV6-5 and TRBJ2-3; perhaps D is TRBD1 or TRBD2 (6 bases each). The CDR3 runs 15 residues. Germline CDR1 reads MNHEY; CDR2 reads SVGAGI. V dropped 2 bases and J dropped 6 bases, with 15 bases sitting between them.

J is TRBJ2-7 and V is TRBV5-6; tentatively, D is TRBD1 (6 bases). Germline V gives CDR1 SGHDT, CDR2 YYEEEE. This CDR3 spans 16 amino acids. V was pared by 5 bases and J by 0 bases, with 18 bases between. Here the CDR3 DNA reads TGTGCCAGCAGGGGGAACCTCGGGACATACTCCTACGAGCAGTACTTC. It translates to CASRGNLGTYSYEQYF.

A few counts support this clone. CDR3 sequence (DNA): TGCAGCGTTGACGAGGACGGTAGCAATCAGCCCCAGCATTTT. It encodes CSVDEDGSNQPQHF. The V call is TRBV29-1, the J call TRBJ1-5; D unclear. The CDR3 contains 14 residues. Germline V gives CDR1 SQVTM, CDR2 ANQGSEA. The V end lost 3 bases, the J end lost 0 bases, and 9 bases lay between the germline ends.

This clone came up once. The chain combines TRBV27 with TRBJ2-1; D gene uncertain. The ends were cut back, 6 bases at V and 4 bases at J, with 7 bases in the middle. The CDR3 extends over 12 amino acids. Per the germline V gene, CDR1 is MNHEY and CDR2 is SMNVEV (reference sequence). CDR3: CASRSTYNEQFF. The CDR3 region has the DNA TGTGCCAGCAGGAGCACGTACAATGAGCAGTTCTTC.